This entry lists 23 T cell receptor beta chains sequenced from one sample in a study of blood T cell repertoires in COVID-19. Clones were read by immunoSEQ multiplex PCR, and TCRdb kept only the in-frame ones, dropping some. Among 350,000 to 500,000 clones listed, 80% to 90% were seen once. Sequenced: peripheral blood. These receptors came from a man between 18 and 29 years old with COVID-19, enrolled during active disease.

The chain links TRBV21-1 to TRBJ2-1; TRBD2 was called by the table and not checked on the DNA. TRBV21-1 corresponds to a pseudogene. The CDR3 is 16 amino acids. The CDR3 loop is CASSKVGGSSYNEQFF. The CDR3 DNA reads TGTGCCAGCAGCAAAGTGGGGGGAAGCTCCTACAATGAGCAGTTCTTC.

This clone was seen a few times. V and J are TRBV24-1 and TRBJ2-3, with a possible D match to TRBD2 (5 bases). The CDR3 sequence is 15 residues long. The germline V gene encodes CDR1 KGHDR and CDR2 SFDVKD. V was shortened by 3 bases and J by 1 base, with 10 bases between the two germline ends. The CDR3 loop reads CATSDPLGGTDTQYF. Written as DNA, the CDR3 is TGTGCCACCAGTGATCCCCTCGGGGGCACAGATACGCAGTATTTT.

The V and J genes are TRBV19 and TRBJ2-3; 12 nucleotides agree with TRBD2. The CDR3 contains 15 residues. CDR1 and CDR2 (germline): LNHDA, SQIVND (reference sequence). Losses at the gene ends were 7 bases for V and 4 bases for J; bases not matched to a gene: 6. The DNA of the CDR3 is TGTGCCAGTACTTCTAGCGGGAGGGGGTCAGATACGCAGTATTTT. Protein: CASTSSGRGSDTQYF.

The genes are TRBV9 and TRBJ2-3; TRBD2 is a possible D gene (5 bases). From germline, CDR1 is SGDLS and CDR2 YYNGEE. The CDR3 is 15 residues long. Trimming pared 0 bases from V and 3 bases from J, leaving 11 bases between. Here the CDR3 DNA reads TGTGCCAGCAGCGTAGGAGGGCTTGAGACAGATACGCAGTATTTT. Protein sequence: CASSVGGLETDTQYF.

The chain couples TRBV6-1 to TRBJ1-5, with a possible D match to TRBD1 (6 bases). This CDR3 region has 18 residues. Germline V CDR1 and CDR2: MNHNS, SASEGT. V was cut by 3 bases and J by 5 bases, with 23 bases left in between. In DNA, the CDR3 is TGTGCCAGCAGTGATCCGCAGGGGAAACCGCGAATGTATCAGCCCCAGCATTTT. This gives the protein CASSDPQGKPRMYQPQHF.

This chain uses TRBV11-2 with TRBJ2-3; no firm D call. The CDR3 is 15 residues long. V lost 5 bases and J 4 bases, leaving 16 bases between the germline ends. Germline V gene data show CDR1 as SGHAT and CDR2 as FQNNGV. The CDR3 region is CASSAEKTRPDTQYF. CDR3 coding DNA: TGTGCCAGCAGCGCCGAAAAAACGCGCCCAGATACGCAGTATTTT.

The chain has TRBV3-1 (or the pseudogene TRBV3-2) and TRBJ1-1; D may be TRBD1 (5 bases). The ends were cut back, 1 base at V and 7 bases at J, with 7 bases in the middle. Germline values: CDR1 LGHDT, CDR2 YNNKEL (reference sequence). There are 12 residues in the CDR3. The CDR3: CASSQGTIEAFF. The DNA of the CDR3 is TGTGCCAGCAGCCAAGGGACAATTGAAGCTTTCTTT.

This clone occurred a few times. Different DNA sequences within this sample yield the same CDR3. J is TRBJ1-1 and V is TRBV19, with D possibly being TRBD1 (6 bases). Germline CDR1 LNHDA, CDR2 SQIVND (reference sequence). The CDR3 has 12 residues. V was clipped by 3 bases and J by 8 bases, with 10 bases between them. The CDR3 coding sequence is TGTGCCAGTAGTATTGGGGGGGCAGAAGCTTTCTTT. It yields the protein CASSIGGAEAFF.

This chain uses TRBV4-1 with TRBJ2-3; 7 bases are a match to TRBD2. V dropped 5 bases and J dropped 2; count of bases not matched to a gene: 13. Germline CDR1 is MGHRA and CDR2 is YSYEKL. This CDR3 region has 17 residues. In DNA, the CDR3 is TGCGCCAGCAGCTCGGGATTTGCGGGGGTGATCACAGATACGCAGTATTTT. Translating it yields CASSSGFAGVITDTQYF.

The chain links TRBV15 to TRBJ2-5; TRBD1 aligns across 7 bases. V was clipped by 5 bases and J by 6 bases; unmatched bases: 6. This CDR3 has 13 residues. Germline V gives CDR1 LNHNV, CDR2 YYDKDF (reference sequence). The CDR3 is CATSHRGTQTQYF. CDR3 bases: TGTGCCACCAGCCACAGGGGAACCCAGACCCAGTACTTC.

This clone turned up a few times. The J gene is TRBJ2-5, the V gene TRBV7-9; D perhaps matches TRBD2 (5 bases). This CDR3 has 13 amino acids. Germline CDR1 and CDR2: SEHNR and FQNEAQ (reference sequence). The V end lost 6 bases, the J end lost 5 bases, and 13 bases lay between the germline ends. The CDR3 nucleotides are TGTGCCAGCAGTATCGGGGTTCGGGAGACCCAGTACTTC. The encoded protein is CASSIGVRETQYF.

The chain employs TRBV19 and TRBJ2-7; 8 nucleotides line up with TRBD2. V lost 8 bases to trimming and J lost 3 bases; unmatched junction nucleotides: 6. The length of the CDR3 is 13 residues. The V gene's germline CDR1 is LNHDA and CDR2 SQIVND (reference sequence). The chain's CDR3 is CASSAGALYEQYF. The CDR3, as DNA: TGTGCCAGTTCAGCGGGAGCCCTCTACGAGCAGTACTTC.

The CDR3 bases are TGTGCCACCAGTGATCCCGACAGAAACTATGGCTACACCTTC. It is translated as CATSDPDRNYGYTF. J is TRBJ1-2 and V is TRBV24-1, with a weak D call TRBD1 (5 bases). The length of the CDR3 is 14 residues. V dropped 3 bases and J dropped 2 bases, with 9 bases sitting between them. In germline, CDR1 is KGHDR, CDR2 SFDVKD.

The rearrangement links TRBV7-8 to TRBJ2-7; TRBD2 matches 8 bases. Germline trimming cut 1 base from V and 5 bases from J; bases unmatched to any gene: 7. CDR1 and CDR2 (germline): SGHVS, FQNEAQ. The CDR3 contains 15 residues. The CDR3 region is CASSLEAGARDEQYF. Here the CDR3 DNA reads TGTGCCAGCAGCTTAGAAGCGGGAGCTCGAGACGAGCAGTACTTC.

The count of this clone is one. The chain links TRBV7-9 to TRBJ2-5; TRBD2 matches 7 bases. The length of the CDR3 is 14 residues. The trim removed 5 bases at V and 2 bases at J, leaving 5 bases unmatched. CDR1 is SEHNR, CDR2 FQNEAQ, per germline (reference sequence). The CDR3 loop reads CASSPPGGQETQYF. Here the CDR3 DNA reads TGTGCCAGCAGCCCCCCCGGGGGGCAAGAGACCCAGTACTTC.

The sample holds one count of this clone. The chain carries TRBV9 and TRBJ2-7; 9 positions agree with TRBD1. Germline lookup yields CDR1 SGDLS and CDR2 YYNGEE. This CDR3 has 15 amino acids. Germline trimming cut 4 bases from V and 1 base from J; bases unmatched to any gene: 6. Here the CDR3 reads CASSSSGTGSYEQYF. The CDR3 DNA follows: TGTGCCAGCAGCTCTTCCGGGACAGGGTCCTACGAGCAGTACTTC.

This chain connects TRBV4-2 to TRBJ2-7, with a tentative D call TRBD2 (5 bases). Trimming left V 0 bases short and J 6 bases short, with 6 bases between. Germline CDR1 and CDR2: LGHNA and YNFKEQ. The CDR3 consists of 12 residues. In DNA, the CDR3 is TGTGCCAGCAGCCAAGATCGGGGCGAGCAGTACTTC. It translates to CASSQDRGEQYF.

V is TRBV6-1 and J is TRBJ2-1; TRBD1 is a possible D gene (5 bases). Germline V gene data show CDR1 as MNHNS and CDR2 as SASEGT. The V end was cut by 3 bases, the J end by 2 bases, with 11 bases between. The CDR3 has 15 residues. The CDR3 region has the DNA TGTGCCAGCAGTGACGGCTGGGGCCCCTACAATGAGCAGTTCTTC. Translation: CASSDGWGPYNEQFF.

V usage is TRBV10-2 and J usage is TRBJ2-1, with D maybe TRBD2 (6 bases). There are 14 residues in the CDR3. CDR1 and CDR2 from the germline V gene are WSHSY and SAAADI. The V end lost 4 bases, the J end lost 4 bases, and 11 bases lay between the germline ends. DNA of the CDR3: TGCGCCAGCAGTGGGGTAGCGGTTTACAATGAGCAGTTCTTC. The encoded protein is CASSGVAVYNEQFF.

The V and J genes are TRBV7-9 and TRBJ2-3; TRBD2 agrees at 7 bases. V shed 4 bases, J shed 6 bases, and the junction held 10 bases outside the gene matches. The CDR3 length is 15 residues. Germline CDR1 SEHNR, CDR2 FQNEAQ (reference sequence). The CDR3 sequence: CASSWGGDPADTQYF. CDR3 coding DNA: TGTGCCAGCAGCTGGGGGGGGGACCCTGCGGATACGCAGTATTTT.

The chain uses TRBV3-1 (or the pseudogene TRBV3-2) and TRBJ2-7, with 9 nucleotides matching TRBD2. Germline CDR1 and CDR2: LGHDT and YNNKEL (reference sequence). This CDR3 is built from 14 residues. The V gene end was trimmed by 4 bases and the J gene end by 6 bases; junction bases not matched to a gene: 7. The DNA of the CDR3 is TGTGCCAGCAGCCCGCGGGGGGGGGCCAGCGAGCAGTACTTC. The encoded protein is CASSPRGGASEQYF.

This chain uses TRBV7-9 with TRBJ2-5, with D perhaps TRBD1 (5 bases). The germline CDR1 and CDR2 sequences are SEHNR and FQNEAQ (reference sequence). Trimming removed 3 bases at V and 5 bases at J, with 10 bases between. CDR3 length: 13 amino acids. The CDR3 DNA follows: TGTGCCAGCAGCTTGGCAGGGAAGGAGACCCAGTACTTC. Its translation is CASSLAGKETQYF.

This chain connects TRBV7-9 to TRBJ1-1; 7 nucleotides line up with TRBD1. Per germline, CDR1 SEHNR and CDR2 FQNEAQ (reference sequence). This CDR3 region has 16 residues. Trimming removed 5 bases from V and 3 bases from J; junction bases left unmatched: 12. CDR3 coding DNA: TGTGCCAGCAGCCCCCCAGTTGGCAGGGGGTACACTGAAGCTTTCTTT. It codes for CASSPPVGRGYTEAFF.